This is a list of T cell receptor beta chains from one sample in a study of blood T cell repertoires in COVID-19. The assay was immunoSEQ multiplex PCR, and TCRdb's table has in-frame clones only and misses some. The sample contains 130,000 to 150,000 clones, 75% to 85% of which appear only once. Sequenced sample: peripheral blood. These receptors were collected from a human donor with acute or convalescent COVID-19. The donor label of this sample is uncertain. The CDR3 runs from the conserved cysteine through the conserved F or W. A D gene is named only where the DNA matches it firmly. The listing skips clone size in some rows; elsewhere it reads once, few, many or a size class.

TRBV18	-	-	TRBJ1-1	TGTGCCAGCTCACCTACCCGGGACACGAACACTGAAGCTTTCTTT	CASSPTRDTNTEAFF
TRBV27	-	-	TRBJ2-1	TGTGCCAGCAGTGCGGGACCCCGGGTTCAGTTCTTC	CASSAGPRVQFF
TRBV6-5	-	TRBD1	TRBJ1-1	TGTGCCAGCACCGTACAGGGGGCAGGGGAAGCTTTCTTT	CASTVQGAGEAFF
TRBV7-9	-	-	TRBJ2-3	TGTGCCAGCAGCCCAAAACAGCCAACAGATACGCAGTATTTT	CASSPKQPTDTQYF
TRBV5-1	-	TRBD2	TRBJ2-3	TGCGCCAGCAGCTCTCTCATTACTAGCGGGGGGAACACAGATACGCAGTATTTT	CASSSLITSGGNTDTQYF
TRBV24-1	-	TRBD1	TRBJ2-3	TGTGCCACCAGTGGTTTTGTGGGACAGGGGGCATTTAGCACAGATACGCAGTATTTT	CATSGFVGQGAFSTDTQYF
TRBV28	few	-	TRBJ2-2	TGTGCCAGCAGTTTAGAGACCGGGGAGCTGTTTTTT	CASSLETGELFF
TRBV24-1	-	-	TRBJ1-5	TGTGCCACCAGTGACTACAGGGATGGTCAGCCCCAGCATTTT	CATSDYRDGQPQHF
TRBV19	once	-	TRBJ1-6	TGTGCCAGTAGTATAGACGGACACCGTAATTCACCCCTCCACTTT	CASSIDGHRNSPLHF
TRBV10-1	-	-	TRBJ2-3	TGCGCCAGCAGGAGGATCACAGATACGCAGTATTTT	CASRRITDTQYF
TRBV7-2	-	TRBD1	TRBJ1-2	TGTGCCAGCAGCCTGGGACAGGCGTTTCAGGGCTACACCTTC	CASSLGQAFQGYTF
TRBV11-2	-	-	TRBJ2-2	TGTGCCAGCAGCTTAGGGGGACTCGGGGAGCTGTTTTTT	CASSLGGLGELFF
TRBV6-5	-	TRBD1	TRBJ1-2	TGTGCCAGCAGATCGACAGGGGGCAACTATGGCTACACCTTC	CASRSTGGNYGYTF
TRBV7-3	many	-	TRBJ1-6	TGTGCCAGCCGGGAACAGCATAATTCACCCCTCCACTTT	CASREQHNSPLHF
TRBV11-2	-	TRBD2	TRBJ2-3	TGTGCCAGCAGCTTCAGCGGGAACACAGATACGCAGTATTTT	CASSFSGNTDTQYF
TRBV19	-	TRBD1	TRBJ2-2	TGTGCCAGTAGTATAGGTCCGGGACAGGGATCCACCGGGGAGCTGTTTTTT	CASSIGPGQGSTGELFF
TRBV5-5	-	-	TRBJ2-7	TGTGCCAGCGCTTATCAGGGACTGGGGTACGAGCAGTACTTC	CASAYQGLGYEQYF
TRBV4-2	-	-	TRBJ1-2	TGTGCCAGCAGCCAAGATAGATCGGGGGTTAAGGGCTATGGCTACACCTTC	CASSQDRSGVKGYGYTF
TRBV27	-	TRBD1	TRBJ1-2	TGTGCCAGCAGTTCGACAGGGGGACCACTCTATGGCTACACCTTC	CASSSTGGPLYGYTF
TRBV6-5	-	TRBD1	TRBJ1-2	TGTGCCAGCAGTTACTCGATGAAGGGGGCGTGGGGCTACACCTTC	CASSYSMKGAWGYTF
TRBV4-1	-	TRBD1	TRBJ1-1	TGCGCCAGCAGCCAATGGGACAGGGGTATCATGAACACTGAAGCTTTCTTT	CASSQWDRGIMNTEAFF
TRBV3-1/TRBV3-2	-	-	TRBJ1-1	TGTGCCAGCAGCCCTTTGGACAGGAACACTGAAGCTTTCTTT	CASSPLDRNTEAFF
TRBV15	-	TRBD1	TRBJ1-5	TGTGCCACCAGCAGGGGGGTGGGACAGGGTGGTGGTCAGCCCCAGCATTTT	CATSRGVGQGGGQPQHF
TRBV19	-	-	TRBJ1-3	TGTGCCAGTAGCCCCGCGATAGTTTCTGGAAACACCATATATTTT	CASSPAIVSGNTIYF
TRBV18	-	-	TRBJ1-6	TGTGCCAGCTCACCGCGGACAGCTAATAATTCACCCCTCCACTTT	CASSPRTANNSPLHF
TRBV11-2	-	-	TRBJ1-1	TGTGCCAGCAGCTTAAGCCGGAACACTGAAGCTTTCTTT	CASSLSRNTEAFF
TRBV6-2/TRBV6-3	-	TRBD2	TRBJ2-1	TGTGCCAGCAGTTCCCTAGCGGGGGGGCCGATTGTTGATGAGCAGTTCTTC	CASSSLAGGPIVDEQFF
TRBV10-3	-	TRBD2	TRBJ2-3	TGTGCCATCAGTGAAGGGAGGCTAGCGGCAGATACGCAGTATTTT	CAISEGRLAADTQYF
TRBV24-1	once	TRBD1	TRBJ1-5	TGTGCCACCAGTGACCCCGGACAGGGCAAAGGAAGCAATCAGCCCCAGCATTTT	CATSDPGQGKGSNQPQHF
TRBV11-3	-	TRBD2	TRBJ2-3	TGTGCCAGCAGCTCGGGAGCGAGCGGGGGGGCCATAGATACGCAGTATTTT	CASSSGASGGAIDTQYF
TRBV4-1	-	-	TRBJ1-6	TGCGCCAGCAGCCCCCCTCTCGGGACCCTCCACTTT	CASSPPLGTLHF
TRBV30	-	-	TRBJ1-2	TGTGCCTGGAGTGGGGAGACTTTTCCTAACTATGGCTACACCTTC	CAWSGETFPNYGYTF
TRBV5-1	-	-	TRBJ2-1	TGCGCCAGCAGCCGGAGGGAGTACAATGAGCAGTTCTTC	CASSRREYNEQFF
TRBV7-9	-	-	TRBJ1-1	TGTGCCAGCAGCCTGGACAGTGGGACTGAAGCTTTCTTT	CASSLDSGTEAFF
TRBV4-2	-	-	TRBJ1-6	TGTGCCAGCAGCCAAGAGAGGTCGGGGGACTGGACACCCCTCCACTTT	CASSQERSGDWTPLHF
TRBV30	-	-	TRBJ1-3	TGTGCCTGGAGTGTGCGTAGTCTCTCTGGAAACACCATATATTTT	CAWSVRSLSGNTIYF
TRBV6-5	once	TRBD1	TRBJ1-6	TGTGCCAGCAGGGAGACAGGGTCTAATTCACCCCTCCACTTT	CASRETGSNSPLHF
TRBV18	once	TRBD1	TRBJ1-1	TGTGCCAGCTCACCTCTTCGTACAGGGGGCGGGAACACTGAAGCTTTCTTT	CASSPLRTGGGNTEAFF
TRBV10-2	few	-	TRBJ1-1	TGCGCCAGCAGTCCAGGGGCGGTGAACACTGAAGCTTTCTTT	CASSPGAVNTEAFF
TRBV19	-	TRBD1	TRBJ1-2	TGTGCCACTTACCGGGGACAGGGTCTTCACTATGGCTACACCTTC	CATYRGQGLHYGYTF
TRBV7-3	few	-	TRBJ1-1	TGTGCCAGCAGCATAGCAGGGCAGAACACTGAAGCTTTCTTT	CASSIAGQNTEAFF
TRBV2	-	TRBD2	TRBJ2-3	TGTGCCAGCAGTACTAGCGGGGGGATGGGTACAGATACGCAGTATTTT	CASSTSGGMGTDTQYF